The 19 T cell receptor beta chains reported below all come from one sample, sequenced in a study of blood T cell repertoires in COVID-19. Profiled with immunoSEQ multiplex PCR; TCRdb holds only in-frame clones, not every one. The table has 150,000 to 200,000 clones, around 90% seen once; the top ten hold around 2.3%. Sequencing was carried out using PBMCs or T cells enriched from blood (not recorded which). These receptor sequences come from a woman aged 25 to 39 who had recovered from COVID-19.

The chain is built from TRBV6-1 and TRBJ1-1; 7 bases are a match to TRBD1. Germline trimming cut 0 bases from V and 6 bases from J; bases unmatched to any gene: 7. Germline lookup yields CDR1 MNHNS and CDR2 SASEGT. CDR3 length: 15 amino acids. The CDR3 sequence is CASSEAPEQGAEAFF. The CDR3 region has the DNA TGTGCCAGCAGTGAAGCCCCGGAGCAGGGGGCTGAAGCTTTCTTT.

This chain connects TRBV7-9 to TRBJ1-2; 10 bases agree with TRBD1. Looked up from germline, CDR1 is SEHNR and CDR2 is FQNEAQ (reference sequence). Trimming removed 5 bases from V and 1 base from J; junction bases left unmatched: 7. The CDR3 contains 16 residues. This CDR3 is CASSLSGTGVNYGYTF. As DNA, the CDR3 is TGTGCCAGCAGCCTCTCCGGGACAGGGGTTAACTATGGCTACACCTTC.

This chain links TRBV19 with TRBJ1-5, with 9 positions matching TRBD1. CDR3 length: 15 amino acids. Trimming at V came to 6 bases and at J to 7 bases, leaving 10 bases not matched to a gene. Looked up from germline, CDR1 is LNHDA and CDR2 is SQIVND (reference sequence). CDR3 DNA: TGTGCCAGTAGGACAGATACAGGGGGCGGACAGCCCCAGCATTTT. It translates to CASRTDTGGGQPQHF.

CDR3 loop: CASTPQDRDFPSYNSPLHF. DNA for the CDR3: TGCGCCAGCACACCCCAGGACAGGGACTTTCCCTCCTATAATTCACCCCTCCACTTT. V and J are TRBV10-1 and TRBJ1-6; TRBD1 matches at 8 bases. The CDR3 extends over 19 amino acids. Looked up from germline, CDR1 is WNHNN and CDR2 is SYGVQD (reference sequence). Trimming at V came to 7 bases and at J to 0 bases, leaving 14 bases not matched to a gene.

This rearrangement joins TRBV6-2 or TRBV6-3 to TRBJ2-2; weak D call: TRBD2 (6 bases). The CDR3 sequence is 20 residues long. The V gene lost 6 bases and the J gene lost 6 bases, with 32 bases spanning the gap. Germline V gene sequence: CDR1 MNHEY, CDR2 SVGEGT. CDR3 nucleotides: TGTGCCAGCAGCCGAGCCGCGAGGTATTATTCGGGAGATGGGGCCGGGGAGCTGTTTTTT. The encoded protein is CASSRAARYYSGDGAGELFF.

This chain joins TRBV24-1 and TRBJ2-3, with 12 positions matching TRBD2. CDR3 size: 15 residues. Germline-derived CDR1 and CDR2 are KGHDR and SFDVKD. V lost 6 bases, J lost 4 bases, and 4 bases stayed unmatched. The DNA of the CDR3 is TGTGCCACCAGTCTGACTAGCGGGAGCTCAGATACGCAGTATTTT. Its protein is CATSLTSGSSDTQYF.

The genes are TRBV5-1 and TRBJ1-4, with 8 nucleotides matching TRBD1. CDR1 and CDR2 (germline): SGHRS, YFSETQ. The CDR3 is made up of 13 amino acids. With 6 bases clipped from V and 6 bases from J, the junction kept 4 bases outside the gene matches. CDR3: CASKLQGDEKLFF. The DNA for the CDR3 is TGCGCCAGCAAGTTACAGGGGGATGAAAAACTGTTTTTT.

This clone was detected once. The chain recombines TRBV5-1 with TRBJ1-2; TRBD1 agrees at 7 bases. Per germline, CDR1 SGHRS and CDR2 YFSETQ. The CDR3 runs to 14 residues. Trimming at V came to 0 bases and at J to 7 bases, leaving 6 bases not matched to a gene. The CDR3 region is CASSLEWAGGGYTF. The CDR3 nucleotides are TGCGCCAGCAGCTTGGAATGGGCAGGGGGTGGCTACACCTTC.

The chain joins TRBV28 to TRBJ2-3, with TRBD2 matching over 12 bases. Germline assignment: CDR1 MDHEN and CDR2 SYDVKM. CDR3 length: 17 amino acids. Trimming at V came to 5 bases and at J to 4 bases, leaving 10 bases not matched to a gene. The CDR3 reads CASSPLLLAGGSDTQYF. The DNA of the CDR3 is TGTGCCAGCAGTCCATTATTACTAGCGGGAGGTTCAGATACGCAGTATTTT.

The CDR3 DNA reads as TGTGCCAGCAGCAGCCCCGGGACAGGCGATTTTAATTCACCCCTCCACTTT. Its protein is CASSSPGTGDFNSPLHF. The chain combines TRBV21-1 with TRBJ1-6; TRBD1, the D gene given by the table, was not confirmed from the DNA. TRBV21-1 is a known pseudogene. The CDR3 sequence is 17 residues long.

The rearrangement joins TRBV5-1 to TRBJ1-3, with D perhaps matching TRBD1 (5 bases). Germline values: CDR1 SGHRS, CDR2 YFSETQ. V lost 4 bases and J lost 4, with 12 bases in between. The CDR3 is 14 amino acids. CDR3 sequence reads: CASSVGLSGNTIYF. In DNA form, the CDR3 reads TGCGCCAGCAGCGTGGGACTGAGCGGAAACACCATATATTTT.

V usage is TRBV20-1 and J usage is TRBJ1-2; 7 nucleotides match TRBD1. Germline V gene data show CDR1 as DFQATT and CDR2 as SNEGSKA (reference sequence). This CDR3 region has 11 residues. Trimming took 3 bases from V and 5 from J; bases not matched to a gene: 0. The CDR3 sequence is CSARTGYGYTF. The DNA of the CDR3 is TGCAGTGCTAGGACAGGGTATGGCTACACCTTC.

The chain uses TRBV27 and TRBJ1-3, with TRBD1 matching over 8 bases. V lost 5 bases to trimming and J lost 4 bases; unmatched junction nucleotides: 10. Looked up from germline, CDR1 is MNHEY and CDR2 is SMNVEV (reference sequence). The CDR3 spans 16 residues. The CDR3 coding sequence is TGTGCCAGCAGTCGAGGGTCCAGGGGGCTGGGAAACACCATATATTTT. Its translation is CASSRGSRGLGNTIYF.

This chain joins TRBV18 and TRBJ1-5, with 7 bases fitting TRBD1. CDR3 length: 15 residues. Trimming cost V 3 bases and J 4 bases; bases outside gene matches: 6. The V gene's germline CDR1 is KGHSH and CDR2 LQKENI. The DNA of the CDR3 is TGTGCCAGCTCACCTTGGGACAGTAGAAATCAGCCCCAGCATTTT. Translation: CASSPWDSRNQPQHF.

The chain is built from TRBV5-1 and TRBJ1-1; a possible D gene is TRBD1 (5 bases). V was cut by 0 bases and J by 4 bases, with 13 bases left in between. Germline loops: CDR1 SGHRS, CDR2 YFSETQ. The CDR3 sequence is 15 residues long. CDR3 residues: CASSLAGRVSTEAFF. The CDR3 nucleotides are TGCGCCAGCAGCTTGGCCGGCAGGGTAAGCACTGAAGCTTTCTTT.

The chain joins TRBV21-1 to TRBJ2-7; the table gives TRBD1 as D, unverified against the DNA. TRBV21-1 has pseudogene status. The CDR3 is 13 residues long. DNA of the CDR3: TGTGCCTTCCTGGGACAGGGGGCCAACGAGCAGTACTTC. Translating gives CAFLGQGANEQYF.

Here the CDR3 DNA reads TGTGCCAGCAGTTACTCGAGCGGACTACACAATGAGCAGTTCTTC. Protein: CASSYSSGLHNEQFF. The chain has TRBV6-5 and TRBJ2-1; a possible D gene is TRBD2 (6 bases). With 0 bases removed from V and 5 bases from J, the gap between germline ends came to 11 bases. Germline V lookup: CDR1 MNHEY, CDR2 SVGAGI. The CDR3 is 15 residues long.

The chain has TRBV30 and TRBJ1-2; no clear D. Trimming removed 1 base from V and 2 bases from J, with 5 bases in between. Germline assignment: CDR1 GTSNPN and CDR2 SVGIG (reference sequence). This CDR3 contains 12 residues. The CDR3 here is CAWSAGNYGYTF. CDR3 nucleotides: TGTGCCTGGAGTGCAGGAAACTATGGCTACACCTTC.

This clone appeared a single time. The V gene is TRBV5-1, the J gene TRBJ1-4; 9 bases match TRBD1. The CDR3 extends over 17 amino acids. Per the germline V gene, CDR1 is SGHRS and CDR2 is YFSETQ. V dropped 4 bases and J dropped 7; count of bases not matched to a gene: 14. This CDR3 reads CASSGGFSNRGPEKLFF. CDR3 bases: TGCGCCAGCAGCGGTGGGTTTTCGAACAGGGGGCCTGAAAAACTGTTTTTT.